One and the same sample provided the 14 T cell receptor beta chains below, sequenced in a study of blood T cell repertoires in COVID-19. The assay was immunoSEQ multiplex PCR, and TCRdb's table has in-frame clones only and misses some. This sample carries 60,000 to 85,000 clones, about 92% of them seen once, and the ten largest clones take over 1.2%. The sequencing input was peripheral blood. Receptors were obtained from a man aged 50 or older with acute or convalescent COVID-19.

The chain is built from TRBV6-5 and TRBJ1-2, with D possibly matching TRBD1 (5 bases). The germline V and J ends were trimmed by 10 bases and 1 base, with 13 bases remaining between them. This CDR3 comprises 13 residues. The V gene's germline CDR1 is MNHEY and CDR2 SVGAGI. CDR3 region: CATGDSFNYGYTF. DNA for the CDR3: TGTGCCACCGGAGACAGCTTTAACTATGGCTACACCTTC.

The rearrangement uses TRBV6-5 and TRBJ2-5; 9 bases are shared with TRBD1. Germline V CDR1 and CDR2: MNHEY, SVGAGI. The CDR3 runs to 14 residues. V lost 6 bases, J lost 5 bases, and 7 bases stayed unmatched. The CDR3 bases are TGTGCCAGCAGGAAACAGGGGGCGGGTGAGACCCAGTACTTC. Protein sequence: CASRKQGAGETQYF.

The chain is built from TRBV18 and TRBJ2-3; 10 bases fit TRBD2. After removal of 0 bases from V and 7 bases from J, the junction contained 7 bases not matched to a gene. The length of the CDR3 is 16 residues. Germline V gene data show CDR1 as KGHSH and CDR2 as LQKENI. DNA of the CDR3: TGTGCCAGCTCACCACCGTCGACTAGCGGGCCACATACGCAGTATTTT. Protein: CASSPPSTSGPHTQYF.

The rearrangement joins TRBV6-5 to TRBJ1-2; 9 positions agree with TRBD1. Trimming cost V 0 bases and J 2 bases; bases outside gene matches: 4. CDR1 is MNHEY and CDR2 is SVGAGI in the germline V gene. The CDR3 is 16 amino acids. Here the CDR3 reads CASSYSRDRENYGYTF. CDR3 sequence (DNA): TGTGCCAGCAGTTACTCTCGGGACAGGGAAAACTATGGCTACACCTTC.

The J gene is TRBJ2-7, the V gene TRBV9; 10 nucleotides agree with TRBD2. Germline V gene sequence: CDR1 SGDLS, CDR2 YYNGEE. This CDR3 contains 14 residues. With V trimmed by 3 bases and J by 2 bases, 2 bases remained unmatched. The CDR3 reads CASSESGRAYEQYF. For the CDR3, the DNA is TGTGCCAGCAGCGAGAGCGGGAGGGCCTACGAGCAGTACTTC.

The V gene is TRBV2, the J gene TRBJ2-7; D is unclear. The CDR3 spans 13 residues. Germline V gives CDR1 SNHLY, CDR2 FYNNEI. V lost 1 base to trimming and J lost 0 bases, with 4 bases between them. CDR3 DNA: TGTGCCAGCAGTGAAGTGAGCTCCTACGAGCAGTACGTC. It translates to CASSEVSSYEQYV.

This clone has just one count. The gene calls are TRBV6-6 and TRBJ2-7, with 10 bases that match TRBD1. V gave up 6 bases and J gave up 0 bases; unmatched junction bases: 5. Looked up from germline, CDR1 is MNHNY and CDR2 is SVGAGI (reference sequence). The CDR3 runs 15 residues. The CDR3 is CASRTGQGVSYEQYF. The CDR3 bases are TGTGCCAGCAGAACCGGACAGGGGGTCTCCTACGAGCAGTACTTC.

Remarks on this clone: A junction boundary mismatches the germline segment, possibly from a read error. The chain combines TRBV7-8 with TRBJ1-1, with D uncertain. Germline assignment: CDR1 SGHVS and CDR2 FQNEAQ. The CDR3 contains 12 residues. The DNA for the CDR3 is TGTGCCAGCAGCTCTAAACCGAACCCCCTCGCATTT. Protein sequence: CASSSKPNPLAF.

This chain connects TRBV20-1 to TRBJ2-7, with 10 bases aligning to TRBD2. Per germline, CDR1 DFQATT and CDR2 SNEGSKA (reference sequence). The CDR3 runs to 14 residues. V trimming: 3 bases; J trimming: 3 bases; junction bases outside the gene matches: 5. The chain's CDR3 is CSASSGGPLYEQYV. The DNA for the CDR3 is TGCAGTGCTAGTAGCGGGGGGCCGCTCTACGAGCAGTACGTC.

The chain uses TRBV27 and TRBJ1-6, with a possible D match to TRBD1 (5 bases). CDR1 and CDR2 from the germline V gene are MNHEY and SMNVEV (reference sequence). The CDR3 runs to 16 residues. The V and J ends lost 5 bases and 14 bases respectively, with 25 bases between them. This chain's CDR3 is CASSLHPGPTGQSLHF. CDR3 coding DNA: TGTGCCAGCAGTCTTCACCCCGGACCCACCGGACAATCCCTCCACTTT.

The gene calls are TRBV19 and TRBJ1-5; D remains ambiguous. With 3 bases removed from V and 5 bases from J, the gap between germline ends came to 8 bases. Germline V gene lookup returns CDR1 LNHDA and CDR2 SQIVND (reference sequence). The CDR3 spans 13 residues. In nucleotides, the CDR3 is TGTGCCAGTAGTATCCCCCGGGATCAGCCCCAGCATTTT. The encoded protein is CASSIPRDQPQHF.

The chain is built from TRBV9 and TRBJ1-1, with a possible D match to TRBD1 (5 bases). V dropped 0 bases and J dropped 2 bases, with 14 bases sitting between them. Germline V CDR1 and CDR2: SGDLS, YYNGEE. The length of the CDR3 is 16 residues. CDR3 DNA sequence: TGTGCCAGCAGCGTAGCGGCCAGGGCAGCCAACACTGAAGCTTTCTTT. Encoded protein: CASSVAARAANTEAFF.

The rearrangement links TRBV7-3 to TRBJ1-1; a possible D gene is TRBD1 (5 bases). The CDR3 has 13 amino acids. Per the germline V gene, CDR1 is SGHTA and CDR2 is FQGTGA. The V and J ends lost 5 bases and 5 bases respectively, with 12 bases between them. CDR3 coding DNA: TGTGCCAGCAGCCATCGCCAGGGTACTGAAGCTTTCTTT. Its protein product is CASSHRQGTEAFF.

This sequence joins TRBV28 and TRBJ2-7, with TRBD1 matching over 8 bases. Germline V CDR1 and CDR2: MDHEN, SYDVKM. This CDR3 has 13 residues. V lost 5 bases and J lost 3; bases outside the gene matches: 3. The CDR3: CASSPTGVYEQYF. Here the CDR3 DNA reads TGTGCCAGCAGTCCGACAGGGGTCTACGAGCAGTACTTC.